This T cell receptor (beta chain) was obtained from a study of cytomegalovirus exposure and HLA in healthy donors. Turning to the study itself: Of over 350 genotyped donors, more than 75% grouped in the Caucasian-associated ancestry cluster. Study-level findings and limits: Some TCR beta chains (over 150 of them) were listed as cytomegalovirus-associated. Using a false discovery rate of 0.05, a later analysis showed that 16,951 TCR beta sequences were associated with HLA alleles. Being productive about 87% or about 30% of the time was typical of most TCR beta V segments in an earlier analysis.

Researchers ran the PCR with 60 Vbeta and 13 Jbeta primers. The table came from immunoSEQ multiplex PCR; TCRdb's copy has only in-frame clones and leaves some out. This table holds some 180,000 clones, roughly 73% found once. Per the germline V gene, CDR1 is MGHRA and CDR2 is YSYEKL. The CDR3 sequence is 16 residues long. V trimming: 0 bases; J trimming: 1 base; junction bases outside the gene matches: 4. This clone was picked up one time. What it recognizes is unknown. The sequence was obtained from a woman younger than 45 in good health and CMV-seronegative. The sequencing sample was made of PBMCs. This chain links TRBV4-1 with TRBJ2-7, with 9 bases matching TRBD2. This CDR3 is CASSQDGAGGSYEQYF. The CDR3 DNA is TGCGCCAGCAGCCAAGACGGAGCGGGGGGATCCTACGAGCAGTACTTC.